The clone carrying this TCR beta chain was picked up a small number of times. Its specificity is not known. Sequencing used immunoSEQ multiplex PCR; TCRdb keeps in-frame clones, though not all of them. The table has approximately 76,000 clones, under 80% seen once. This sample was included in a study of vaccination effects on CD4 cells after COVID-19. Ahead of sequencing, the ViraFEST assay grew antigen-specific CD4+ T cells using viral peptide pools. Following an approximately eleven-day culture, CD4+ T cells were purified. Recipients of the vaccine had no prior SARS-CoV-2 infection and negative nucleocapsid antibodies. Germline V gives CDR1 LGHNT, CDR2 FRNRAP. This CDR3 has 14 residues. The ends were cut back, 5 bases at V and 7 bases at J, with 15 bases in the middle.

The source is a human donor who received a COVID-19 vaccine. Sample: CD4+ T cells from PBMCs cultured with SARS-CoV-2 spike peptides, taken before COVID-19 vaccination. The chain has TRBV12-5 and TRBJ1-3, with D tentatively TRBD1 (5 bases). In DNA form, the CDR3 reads TGTGCTAGTGGTCCCGGGACGGAACCGAACACCATATATTTT. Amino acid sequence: CASGPGTEPNTIYF.